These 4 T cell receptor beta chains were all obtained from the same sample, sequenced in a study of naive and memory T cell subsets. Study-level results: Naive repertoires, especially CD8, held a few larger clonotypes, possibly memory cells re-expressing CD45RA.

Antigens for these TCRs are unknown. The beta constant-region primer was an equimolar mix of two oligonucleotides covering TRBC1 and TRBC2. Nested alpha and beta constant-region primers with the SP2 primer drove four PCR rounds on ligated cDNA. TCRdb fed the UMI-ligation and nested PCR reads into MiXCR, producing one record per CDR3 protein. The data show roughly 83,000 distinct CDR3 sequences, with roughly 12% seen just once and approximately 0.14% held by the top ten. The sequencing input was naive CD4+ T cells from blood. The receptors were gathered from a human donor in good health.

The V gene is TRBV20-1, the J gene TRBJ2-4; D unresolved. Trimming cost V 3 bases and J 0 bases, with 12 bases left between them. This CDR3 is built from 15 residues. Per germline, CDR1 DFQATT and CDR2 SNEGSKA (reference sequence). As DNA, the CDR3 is TGCAGTGCTAGCCTGGGTGCAGTAGCCAAAAACATTCAGTACTTC. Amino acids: CSASLGAVAKNIQYF.

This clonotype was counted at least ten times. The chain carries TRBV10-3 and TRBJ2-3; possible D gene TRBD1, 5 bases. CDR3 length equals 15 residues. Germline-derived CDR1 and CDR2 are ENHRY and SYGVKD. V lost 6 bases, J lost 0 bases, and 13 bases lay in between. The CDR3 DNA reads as TGTGCCATCAGGCCTTCCGGACACAGCACAGATACGCAGTATTTT. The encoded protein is CAIRPSGHSTDTQYF.

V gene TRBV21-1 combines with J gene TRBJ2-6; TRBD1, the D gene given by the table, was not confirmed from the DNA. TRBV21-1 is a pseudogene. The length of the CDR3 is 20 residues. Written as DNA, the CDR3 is TGTGCCAACAGCAAAGGGACCCCCGGGACAGGGGCCTCTGGGGCCAACGTCCTGACTTTC. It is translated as CANSKGTPGTGASGANVLTF.

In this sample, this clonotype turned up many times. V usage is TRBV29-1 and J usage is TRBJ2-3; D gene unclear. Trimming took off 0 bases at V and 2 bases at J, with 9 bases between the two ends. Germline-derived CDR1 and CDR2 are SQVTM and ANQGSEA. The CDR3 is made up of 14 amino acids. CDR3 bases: TGCAGCGTTGAAGACCCCGGACCCACAGATACGCAGTATTTT. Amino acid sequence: CSVEDPGPTDTQYF.